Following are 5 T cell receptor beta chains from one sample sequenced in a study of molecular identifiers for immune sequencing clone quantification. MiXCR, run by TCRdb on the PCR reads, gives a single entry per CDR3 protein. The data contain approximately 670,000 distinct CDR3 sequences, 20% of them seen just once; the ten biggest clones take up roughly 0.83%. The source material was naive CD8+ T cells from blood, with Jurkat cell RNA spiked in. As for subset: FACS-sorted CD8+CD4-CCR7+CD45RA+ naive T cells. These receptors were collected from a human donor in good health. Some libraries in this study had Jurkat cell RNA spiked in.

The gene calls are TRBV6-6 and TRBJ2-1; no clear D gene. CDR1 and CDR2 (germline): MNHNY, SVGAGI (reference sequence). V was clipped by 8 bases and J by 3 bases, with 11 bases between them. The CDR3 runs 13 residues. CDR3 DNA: TGTGCCAGCGCCGAACAAAACTACAATGAGCAGTTCTTC. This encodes CASAEQNYNEQFF.

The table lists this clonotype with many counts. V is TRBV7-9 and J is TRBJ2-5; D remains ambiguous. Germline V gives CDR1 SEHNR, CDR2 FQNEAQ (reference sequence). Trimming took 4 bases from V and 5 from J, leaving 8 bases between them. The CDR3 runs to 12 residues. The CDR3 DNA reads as TGTGCCAGCAGCTCCTCCACGGAGACCCAGTACTTC. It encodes CASSSSTETQYF.

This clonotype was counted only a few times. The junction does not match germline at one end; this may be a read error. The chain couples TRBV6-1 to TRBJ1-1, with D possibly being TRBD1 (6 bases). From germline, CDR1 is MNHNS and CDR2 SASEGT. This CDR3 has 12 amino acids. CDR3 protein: CASRQGYTGAFF. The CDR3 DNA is TGTGCCAGCAGACAGGGCTACACTGGAGCTTTCTTT.

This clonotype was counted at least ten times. In nucleotides, the CDR3 is TGTGCCAGCAGGAGCAAAAACACAGGGGACACTGAAGCTTTCTTT. Residues: CASRSKNTGDTEAFF. The chain couples TRBV27 to TRBJ1-1, with TRBD1 matching 7 bases. The CDR3 is 15 amino acids. The V and J ends lost 6 bases and 3 bases, in that order; junction bases with no gene match: 10. The germline V gene has CDR1 MNHEY and CDR2 SMNVEV (reference sequence).

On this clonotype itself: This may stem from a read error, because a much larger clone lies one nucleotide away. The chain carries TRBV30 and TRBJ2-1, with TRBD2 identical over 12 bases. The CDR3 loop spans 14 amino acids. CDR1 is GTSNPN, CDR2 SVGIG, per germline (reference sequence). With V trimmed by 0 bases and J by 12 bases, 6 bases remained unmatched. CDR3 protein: CAWSVELAGGRQFF. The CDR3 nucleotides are TGTGCCTGGAGTGTTGAACTAGCGGGAGGACGGCAGTTCTTC. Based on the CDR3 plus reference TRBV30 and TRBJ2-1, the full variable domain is SQTIHQWPATLVQPVGSPLSLECTVEGTSNPNLYWYRQAAGRGLQLLFYSVGIGQISSEVPQNLSASRPQDRQFILSSKKLLLSDSGFYLCAWSVELAGGRQFFGPGTRLTVL.